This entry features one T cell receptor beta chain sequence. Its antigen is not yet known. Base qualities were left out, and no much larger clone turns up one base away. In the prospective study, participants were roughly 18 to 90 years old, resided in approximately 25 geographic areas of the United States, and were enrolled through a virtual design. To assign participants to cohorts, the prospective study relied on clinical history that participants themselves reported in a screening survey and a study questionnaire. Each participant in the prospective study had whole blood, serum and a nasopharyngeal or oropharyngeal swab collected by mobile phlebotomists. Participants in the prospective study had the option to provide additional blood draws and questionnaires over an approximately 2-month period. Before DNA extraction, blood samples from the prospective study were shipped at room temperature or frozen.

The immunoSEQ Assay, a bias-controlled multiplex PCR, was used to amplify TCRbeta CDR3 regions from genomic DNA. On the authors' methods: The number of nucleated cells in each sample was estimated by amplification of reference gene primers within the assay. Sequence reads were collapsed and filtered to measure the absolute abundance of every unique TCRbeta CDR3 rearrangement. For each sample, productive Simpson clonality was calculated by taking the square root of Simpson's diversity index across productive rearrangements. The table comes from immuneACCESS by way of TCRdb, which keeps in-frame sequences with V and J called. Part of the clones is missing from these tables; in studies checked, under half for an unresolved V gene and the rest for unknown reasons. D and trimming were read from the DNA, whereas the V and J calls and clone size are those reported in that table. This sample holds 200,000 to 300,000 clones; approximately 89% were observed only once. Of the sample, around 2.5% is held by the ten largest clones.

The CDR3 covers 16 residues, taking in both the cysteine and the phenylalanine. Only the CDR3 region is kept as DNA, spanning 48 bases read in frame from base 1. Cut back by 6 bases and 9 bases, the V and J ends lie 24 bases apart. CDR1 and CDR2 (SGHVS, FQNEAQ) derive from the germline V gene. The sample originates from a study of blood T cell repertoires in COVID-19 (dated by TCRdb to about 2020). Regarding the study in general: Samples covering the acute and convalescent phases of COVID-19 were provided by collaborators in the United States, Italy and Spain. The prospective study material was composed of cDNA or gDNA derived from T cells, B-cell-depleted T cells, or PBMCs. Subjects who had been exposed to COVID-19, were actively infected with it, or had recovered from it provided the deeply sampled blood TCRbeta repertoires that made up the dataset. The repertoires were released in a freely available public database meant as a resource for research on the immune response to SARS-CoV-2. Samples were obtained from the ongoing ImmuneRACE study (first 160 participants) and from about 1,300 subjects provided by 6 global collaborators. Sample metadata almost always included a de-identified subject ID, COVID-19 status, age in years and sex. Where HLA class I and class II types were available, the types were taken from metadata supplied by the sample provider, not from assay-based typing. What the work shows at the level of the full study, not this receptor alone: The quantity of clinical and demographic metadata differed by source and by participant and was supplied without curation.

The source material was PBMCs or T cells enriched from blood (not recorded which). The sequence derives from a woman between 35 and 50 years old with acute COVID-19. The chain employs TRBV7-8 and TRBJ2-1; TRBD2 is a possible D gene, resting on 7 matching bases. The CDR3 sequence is CASSGGRGRGSLEQFF. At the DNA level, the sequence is TGTGCCAGCAGTGGGGGGCGTGGGAGGGGTTCACTTGAGCAGTTCTTC.